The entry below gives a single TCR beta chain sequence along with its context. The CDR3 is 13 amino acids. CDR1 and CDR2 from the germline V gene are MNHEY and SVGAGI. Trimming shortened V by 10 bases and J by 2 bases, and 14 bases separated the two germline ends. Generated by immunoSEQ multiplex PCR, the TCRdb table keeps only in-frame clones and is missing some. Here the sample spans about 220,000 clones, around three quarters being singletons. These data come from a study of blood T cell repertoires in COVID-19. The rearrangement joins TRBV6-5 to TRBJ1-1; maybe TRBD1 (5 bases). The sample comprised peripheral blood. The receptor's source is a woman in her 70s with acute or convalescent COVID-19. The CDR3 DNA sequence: TGTGCCACGAATGCGGGGCGCAACACTGAAGCTTTCTTT. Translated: CATNAGRNTEAFF.